Listed below are T cell receptor beta chains from one sample, sequenced in a study of blood T cell repertoires in COVID-19. The repertoire was sequenced with immunoSEQ multiplex PCR; TCRdb's copy has only in-frame clones and lacks some. Here the sample spans approximately 120,000 clones, roughly 80% being singletons. Material: peripheral blood. The receptors originated from a human donor in a cohort sampled during active or convalescent COVID-19. Each CDR3 is given with its conserved first and last residue. Each record gives: V gene, J gene, D gene, CDR3 DNA, CDR3 protein. D genes are given only for firm matches.

V: TRBV19; J: TRBJ1-1; D: -; DNA: TGTGCCAGTAGTATATGGGGAGGGGACACTGAAGCTTTCTTT; CDR3: CASSIWGGDTEAFF
V: TRBV28; J: TRBJ1-1; D: TRBD1; DNA: TGTGCCAGCAACCAAATCAGGGGGCGAAGGGGTCCCAGGGACACTGAAGCTTTCTTT; CDR3: CASNQIRGRRGPRDTEAFF
V: TRBV7-8; J: TRBJ1-4; D: -; DNA: TGTGCCAGCAGCGCATGGGAGGGCGGCCGGCAAGAAAAACTGTTTTTT; CDR3: CASSAWEGGRQEKLFF
V: TRBV27; J: TRBJ1-5; D: -; DNA: TGTGCCAGCTGCGGAGGGTTGAATCAGCCCCAGCATTTT; CDR3: CASCGGLNQPQHF
V: TRBV19; J: TRBJ1-2; D: TRBD1; DNA: TGTGCCAGTAGTAGGGACAGGACTAACTATGGCTACACCTTC; CDR3: CASSRDRTNYGYTF
V: TRBV18; J: TRBJ1-2; D: -; DNA: TGTGCCAGCTCTAGGGAAAAGGGGGGCTACACCTTC; CDR3: CASSREKGGYTF
V: TRBV18; J: TRBJ1-1; D: TRBD1; DNA: TGTGCCACCTCCCCGGCAGGGGGCTACGCTGAAGCTTTCTTT; CDR3: CATSPAGGYAEAFF
V: TRBV4-2; J: TRBJ1-2; D: TRBD1; DNA: TGTGCCAGCAGCCAAGTGGGGACAGGGGGTGGCTACACCTTC; CDR3: CASSQVGTGGGYTF
V: TRBV11-2; J: TRBJ1-2; D: TRBD1; DNA: TGTGCCAGCAGCTCCAGGACAGGGGGCTCAAATGGCTACACCTTC; CDR3: CASSSRTGGSNGYTF
V: TRBV7-2; J: TRBJ2-1; D: TRBD1; DNA: TGTGCCAGCAGCTTAGGGCCGGGACAGGGGGCACATGAGCAGTTCTTC; CDR3: CASSLGPGQGAHEQFF